What follows are 10 T cell receptor beta chains derived from one specimen sequenced in a study of T cells after yellow fever vaccination. Each CDR3 protein is one row after TCRdb ran MiXCR on the 5' RACE reads. The sample lists about 510,000 distinct CDR3 sequences, around a fifth seen once, with roughly a sixth in the top ten. Sequences were derived from PBMCs, sampled less than 25 days after the first yellow fever vaccination. These receptors originate from a man aged 18 to 35 who received the YFV17D yellow fever vaccine.

This chain uses TRBV7-2 with TRBJ2-5; D gene ambiguous. This CDR3 has 16 residues. Trimming cost V 5 bases and J 1 base, with 17 bases left between them. Germline-derived CDR1 and CDR2 are SGHTA and FQGNSA. Here the CDR3 reads CASSRAVGRSQETQYF. In nucleotides, the CDR3 is TGTGCCAGCAGCCGGGCTGTGGGCAGGAGCCAAGAGACCCAGTACTTC. Together with reference TRBV7-2 and TRBJ2-5, the CDR3 gives the full variable domain: GAGVSQSPSNKVTEKGKDVELRCDPISGHTALYWYRQSLGQGLEFLIYFQGNSAPDKSGLPSDRFSAERTGGSVSTLTIQRTQQEDSAVYLCASSRAVGRSQETQYFGPGTRLLVL.

This clonotype was found many times. This rearrangement joins TRBV7-9 to TRBJ1-4; TRBD1 matches 7 bases. V was clipped by 6 bases and J by 8 bases; unmatched bases: 9. In germline, CDR1 is SEHNR, CDR2 FQNEAQ (reference sequence). The CDR3 sequence is 14 residues long. Here the CDR3 reads CASRPRQGQEKLFF. CDR3 nucleotides: TGTGCCAGCAGGCCTAGACAGGGCCAAGAAAAACTGTTTTTT.

This clonotype has more than one count but fewer than ten. The V call is TRBV24-1, the J call TRBJ2-1; D is possibly TRBD1 (6 bases). Between the trimmed V and J ends, which lost 4 bases and 0 bases, there was a span of 18 bases. The CDR3 has 18 residues. In germline, CDR1 is KGHDR, CDR2 SFDVKD. The CDR3 reads CATSDPISDSSSYNEQFF. The CDR3 nucleotides are TGTGCCACCAGTGACCCAATATCGGACAGTAGCTCCTACAATGAGCAGTTCTTC.

V gene TRBV30 combines with J gene TRBJ2-3; TRBD1 agrees at 7 bases. CDR1 GTSNPN and CDR2 SVGIG come from the germline V gene (reference sequence). Trimming took 4 bases from V and 4 from J; bases not matched to a gene: 14. The CDR3 runs 16 residues. CDR3 loop: CAWNKGLQGFSDTQYF. In nucleotides, the CDR3 is TGTGCCTGGAATAAGGGGTTACAGGGGTTTTCAGATACGCAGTATTTT.

The V and J genes are TRBV7-6 and TRBJ2-5; no firm D call. Germline CDR1 and CDR2: SGHVS and FNYEAQ. The CDR3 spans 15 residues. Trimming left V 2 bases short and J 2 bases short, with 12 bases between. The CDR3 here is CASSLIMWGQETQYF. CDR3 coding DNA: TGTGCCAGCAGCTTAATTATGTGGGGACAAGAGACCCAGTACTTC.

This clonotype was seen a handful of times. J is TRBJ2-5 and V is TRBV20-1; 9 positions agree with TRBD1. CDR3 length: 14 residues. Germline values: CDR1 DFQATT, CDR2 SNEGSKA (reference sequence). Trimming took 3 bases from V and 5 from J; bases not matched to a gene: 7. DNA of the CDR3: TGCAGTGCTAGTCCCAACAGGGGGCACGAGACCCAGTACTTC. Translating gives CSASPNRGHETQYF.

Written as DNA, the CDR3 is TGTGCCGCCCACTCTGGAAACACCATATATTTT. Protein product: CAAHSGNTIYF. This chain joins TRBV3-1 and TRBJ1-3; D unclear. The germline V gene has CDR1 LGHDT and CDR2 YNNKEL (reference sequence). This CDR3 is 11 amino acids long. V gave up 11 bases and J gave up 0 bases, with 5 bases separating them.

Only a few counts were recorded for this clonotype. The J gene is TRBJ2-7, the V gene TRBV7-2; no firm D call. The V end lost 0 bases, the J end lost 6 bases, and 9 bases lay between the germline ends. CDR3 length: 13 residues. Germline V CDR1 and CDR2: SGHTA, FQGNSA. The CDR3 reads CASSLALSSEQYF. Here the CDR3 DNA reads TGTGCCAGCAGCTTAGCGCTAAGCAGCGAGCAGTACTTC.

This clonotype was found a few times. The chain joins TRBV5-6 to TRBJ2-3, with TRBD1 as a possible D gene (6 bases). CDR1 and CDR2 (germline): SGHDT, YYEEEE. V lost 0 bases and J lost 8, with 28 bases in between. The CDR3 is made up of 19 amino acids. The chain's CDR3 is CASSLAGTRISRPKGTQYF. The CDR3 region has the DNA TGTGCCAGCAGCTTGGCCGGGACAAGAATCTCCCGTCCCAAGGGTACGCAGTATTTT. The full variable domain, completed using reference TRBV5-6 and TRBJ2-3, is DAGVTQSPTHLIKTRGQQVTLRCSPKSGHDTVSWYQQALGQGPQFIFQYYEEEERQRGNFPDRFSGHQFPNYSSELNVNALLLGDSALYLCASSLAGTRISRPKGTQYFGPGTRLTVL.

The table lists this clonotype with a few counts. The V gene is TRBV10-3, the J gene TRBJ2-1; the D gene is possibly TRBD2 (5 bases). This CDR3 has 13 residues. V was cut by 2 bases and J by 8 bases, with 10 bases left in between. The germline gives CDR1 ENHRY, CDR2 SYGVKD. CDR3 sequence (DNA): TGTGCCATCAGTGAGGATAGCGAGGATGAGCAGTTCTTC. Protein: CAISEDSEDEQFF.